The 32 T cell receptor beta chains listed next were all sequenced from one sample in a study of T cell responses to AZD1222 COVID-19 vaccine. Clones were sequenced by immunoSEQ multiplex PCR, and TCRdb holds only the in-frame ones, with some missing. The profile covers under 150,000 clones, with 80% to 95% appearing a single time and about 3.2% taken by the ten largest. Sequences were derived from peripheral blood, sampled on day 0 of AZD1222 vaccination. These receptors originate from an adult in good health.

J is TRBJ1-4 and V is TRBV30, with D maybe TRBD1 (5 bases). Looked up from germline, CDR1 is GTSNPN and CDR2 is SVGIG (reference sequence). Trimming left V 3 bases short and J 7 bases short, with 21 bases between. CDR3 size: 16 residues. The DNA for the CDR3 is TGTGCCTGGAGCGACTACGCGGGCCCTGGGGGTGAAAAACTGTTTTTT. As protein: CAWSDYAGPGGEKLFF.

The chain employs TRBV9 and TRBJ2-1; unclear D gene. CDR3 length equals 15 residues. The V gene's germline CDR1 is SGDLS and CDR2 YYNGEE. Deletions cut 0 bases from V and 5 bases from J, with 12 bases between. The CDR3 spells CASSVGRRRDNEQFF. In DNA form, the CDR3 reads TGTGCCAGCAGCGTAGGGAGACGTCGTGACAATGAGCAGTTCTTC.

The rearrangement joins TRBV10-3 to TRBJ1-1, with D unclear. Germline assignment: CDR1 ENHRY and CDR2 SYGVKD. The V end was cut by 0 bases, the J end by 1 base, with 6 bases between. This CDR3 comprises 14 residues. In DNA form, the CDR3 reads TGTGCCATCAGTGAGTCAGTCAGGAACACTGAAGCTTTCTTT. Translating gives CAISESVRNTEAFF.

The V gene is TRBV15, the J gene TRBJ1-6, with 9 nucleotides matching TRBD1. In germline, CDR1 is LNHNV, CDR2 YYDKDF (reference sequence). The CDR3 spans 16 residues. Trimming removed 2 bases from V and 7 bases from J; junction bases left unmatched: 6. The CDR3 nucleotides are TGTGCCACCAGCAGAAGCCGGGACAGGGCAAATTCACCCCTCCACTTT. This encodes CATSRSRDRANSPLHF.

This rearrangement joins TRBV6-5 to TRBJ2-1, with D tentatively TRBD1 or TRBD2 (5 bases each). The germline V gene encodes CDR1 MNHEY and CDR2 SVGAGI. V shed 8 bases and J shed 5 bases, with 13 bases lying between them. This CDR3 has 13 residues. The CDR3 region has the DNA TGTGCCAGCTCTAGGGGAGTGGACAATGAGCAGTTCTTC. Amino acid sequence: CASSRGVDNEQFF.

The chain has TRBV2 and TRBJ1-4, with 8 bases lining up with TRBD1. V lost 3 bases to trimming and J lost 4 bases; unmatched junction nucleotides: 4. Germline lookup yields CDR1 SNHLY and CDR2 FYNNEI. The CDR3 spans 15 residues. CDR3 nucleotide sequence: TGTGCCAGCAGTGATATGGGACAGGTTAATGAAAAACTGTTTTTT. It yields the protein CASSDMGQVNEKLFF.

The J gene is TRBJ1-2, the V gene TRBV5-1; tentatively, D is TRBD1 (5 bases). CDR3 size: 15 residues. Trimming left V 2 bases short and J 7 bases short, with 18 bases between. CDR1 is SGHRS, CDR2 YFSETQ, per germline. The CDR3 here is CASSFVQGISSGYTF. The CDR3 DNA reads TGCGCCAGCAGCTTCGTCCAGGGTATCTCGAGTGGCTACACCTTC.

The chain couples TRBV18 to TRBJ1-2; D is uncertain. V lost 0 bases to trimming and J lost 6 bases, with 11 bases between them. CDR3 size: 14 residues. Germline V gene lookup returns CDR1 KGHSH and CDR2 LQKENI. The CDR3 here is CASSPPQVIHGYTF. The DNA of the CDR3 is TGTGCCAGCTCACCACCCCAGGTGATTCATGGCTACACCTTC.

The chain carries TRBV6-5 and TRBJ2-7, with TRBD1 matching over 12 bases. Per the germline V gene, CDR1 is MNHEY and CDR2 is SVGAGI. The CDR3 loop spans 15 amino acids. V lost 5 bases and J lost 4; bases outside the gene matches: 6. This CDR3 is CASSPPGQGAYEQYF. The CDR3 nucleotides are TGTGCCAGCAGTCCCCCGGGACAGGGGGCTTACGAGCAGTACTTC.

The chain combines TRBV28 with TRBJ1-6; tentative D call: TRBD1 (5 bases). Trimming shortened V by 4 bases and J by 0 bases, and 16 bases separated the two germline ends. The CDR3 is 18 amino acids. CDR1 and CDR2 (germline): MDHEN, SYDVKM. In DNA, the CDR3 is TGTGCCAGCAGTTCTCCTCGGACACCCAGCTCCTATAATTCACCCCTCCACTTT. Protein sequence: CASSSPRTPSSYNSPLHF.

The CDR3: CASSEGDRGNQPQHF. The CDR3 DNA sequence: TGCGCCAGCAGTGAGGGGGACAGGGGCAATCAGCCCCAGCATTTT. The V and J genes are TRBV10-1 and TRBJ1-5; TRBD1 matches at 9 bases. V was clipped by 2 bases and J by 2 bases; unmatched bases: 1. The CDR3 sequence is 15 residues long. CDR1 WNHNN and CDR2 SYGVQD come from the germline V gene (reference sequence).

The V gene is TRBV5-1, the J gene TRBJ2-2, with TRBD2 identical over 12 bases. This CDR3 spans 17 amino acids. J lost 4 bases, V lost 0 bases, and 4 bases had no gene match. Germline lookup yields CDR1 SGHRS and CDR2 YFSETQ. The CDR3 is CASSLGLAGEVTGELFF. The CDR3 DNA reads as TGCGCCAGCAGCTTGGGACTAGCGGGAGAAGTCACCGGGGAGCTGTTTTTT.

The chain links TRBV6-4 to TRBJ1-1; D perhaps matches TRBD1 (6 bases). CDR3 length equals 13 residues. CDR1 MRHNA and CDR2 SNTAGT come from the germline V gene. With 7 bases removed from V and 1 base from J, the gap between germline ends came to 10 bases. Here the CDR3 reads CASTPDRNTEAFF. CDR3 coding DNA: TGTGCCAGCACCCCGGACAGGAACACTGAAGCTTTCTTT.

CDR3 sequence (DNA): TGTGCCAGCAGCTTGGGTGGCGGACTAAATGAGCAGTTCTTC. Protein sequence: CASSLGGGLNEQFF. This sequence joins TRBV5-5 and TRBJ2-1; D possibly corresponds to TRBD2 (6 bases). Germline CDR1 and CDR2: SGHKS and YYEKEE (reference sequence). The V and J ends lost 0 bases and 7 bases respectively, with 11 bases between them. This CDR3 contains 14 residues. The variable domain in full, with the rest retrieved from reference TRBV5-5 and TRBJ2-1, is DAGVTQSPTHLIKTRGQQVTLRCSPISGHKSVSWYQQVLGQGPQFIFQYYEKEERGRGNFPDRFSARQFPNYSSELNVNALLLGDSALYLCASSLGGGLNEQFFGPGTRLTVL.

On this clone: A read error may produce the germline difference seen at one junction end. As DNA, the CDR3 is TGTGCCAGCAGCCAAGACCTAACGGGTCATCTACCCTTC. It specifies CASSQDLTGHLPF. This chain joins TRBV14 and TRBJ1-2; no reliable D call. The CDR3 covers 13 residues. Germline V gene lookup returns CDR1 SGHDN and CDR2 FVKESK. Using reference TRBV14 and TRBJ1-2 for the parts outside the CDR3, the full variable domain is EAGVTQFPSHSVIEKGQTVTLRCDPISGHDNLYWYRRVMGKEIKFLLHFVKESKQDESGMPNNRFLAERTGGTYSTLKVQPAELEDSGVYFCASSQDLTGHLPFGSGTRLTVV.

This clone occurred a few times. The chain links TRBV4-1 to TRBJ2-7; D is possibly TRBD2 (5 bases). The germline V gene has CDR1 MGHRA and CDR2 YSYEKL. The CDR3 has 13 residues. Trimming stripped 3 bases from V and 5 bases from J, with 11 bases between. CDR3 coding DNA: TGCGCCAGCAGCCAGTCAGAGGGCGACGAGCAGTACTTC. Translated: CASSQSEGDEQYF.

The chain is built from TRBV7-2 and TRBJ1-4; D uncertain. Trimming took 1 base from V and 7 from J, leaving 13 bases between them. The CDR3 is 15 residues long. In germline, CDR1 is SGHTA, CDR2 FQGNSA. This CDR3 is CASSLDSQLGEKLFF. The CDR3 bases are TGTGCCAGCAGCTTAGACTCACAGCTGGGTGAAAAACTGTTTTTT.

The V and J genes are TRBV4-3 and TRBJ1-3; D gene ambiguous. Per the germline V gene, CDR1 is LGHNA and CDR2 is YSLEER. Trimming cost V 1 base and J 3 bases, with 4 bases left between them. This CDR3 comprises 13 residues. The CDR3 region has the DNA TGCGCCAGCAGCCAAGGGGGTGGAAACACCATATATTTT. Residues: CASSQGGGNTIYF.

The chain joins TRBV5-1 to TRBJ2-5, with D perhaps matching TRBD2 (6 bases). V lost 0 bases, J lost 5 bases, and 11 bases lay in between. The CDR3 is 14 amino acids. The germline V gene has CDR1 SGHRS and CDR2 YFSETQ. This CDR3 is CASSLAGGRETQYF. The CDR3 nucleotides read TGCGCCAGCAGCTTGGCCGGAGGGAGGGAGACCCAGTACTTC.

The chain recombines TRBV27 with TRBJ1-1; 7 bases match TRBD1. The CDR3 is made up of 13 amino acids. Trimming at V came to 7 bases and at J to 8 bases, leaving 10 bases not matched to a gene. Per the germline V gene, CDR1 is MNHEY and CDR2 is SMNVEV (reference sequence). For the CDR3, the DNA is TGTGCCAGCAACCCCAGGCCGGACAGGGAAGCTTTCTTT. This translates into CASNPRPDREAFF.

This chain uses TRBV7-2 with TRBJ2-7, with 7 bases that match TRBD1. Germline V CDR1 and CDR2: SGHTA, FQGNSA. The CDR3 is 14 amino acids. Germline trimming cut 5 bases from V and 2 bases from J; bases unmatched to any gene: 6. The DNA for the CDR3 is TGTGCCAGCAGCCTAACAGGGACAGCCTACGAGCAGTACTTC. It specifies CASSLTGTAYEQYF.

The rearrangement links TRBV27 to TRBJ2-1, with TRBD2 matching over 10 bases. V was pared by 2 bases and J by 4 bases, with 2 bases of the junction left unmatched. The V gene's germline CDR1 is MNHEY and CDR2 SMNVEV (reference sequence). This CDR3 has 15 residues. In nucleotides, the CDR3 is TGTGCCAGCAGTTTAGTACTAGCGGGGTACAATGAGCAGTTCTTC. Its translation is CASSLVLAGYNEQFF.

The chain joins TRBV4-1 to TRBJ1-1, with a possible D match to TRBD1 (5 bases). The ends were cut back, 6 bases at V and 5 bases at J, with 19 bases in the middle. The CDR3 covers 15 residues. Germline-derived CDR1 and CDR2 are MGHRA and YSYEKL. The chain's CDR3 is CASSHGAGRKTEAFF. CDR3 nucleotide sequence: TGCGCCAGCAGTCATGGGGCGGGCAGAAAGACTGAAGCTTTCTTT.

J is TRBJ1-1 and V is TRBV28; 8 nucleotides match TRBD1. This CDR3 has 14 residues. Germline lookup yields CDR1 MDHEN and CDR2 SYDVKM. The junction had 8 bases not matched to a gene; V was cut back by 6 bases and J by 5 bases. This chain's CDR3 is CASRGTGGGTEAFF. In DNA form, the CDR3 reads TGTGCCAGCAGGGGTACAGGGGGAGGGACTGAAGCTTTCTTT.

CDR3 in DNA: TGTGCCAGTACCCTCGGGAGCTCTGGAAACACCATATATTTT. It yields the protein CASTLGSSGNTIYF. J is TRBJ1-3 and V is TRBV6-6; D not certain. The CDR3 extends over 14 amino acids. With 9 bases removed from V and 0 bases from J, the gap between germline ends came to 12 bases. CDR1 and CDR2 from the germline V gene are MNHNY and SVGAGI (reference sequence).

This clone was counted once. V is TRBV10-3 and J is TRBJ2-3; no clear D gene. The ends were cut back, 2 bases at V and 0 bases at J, with 12 bases in the middle. The CDR3 is 16 residues long. Germline CDR1 reads ENHRY; CDR2 reads SYGVKD. In DNA form, the CDR3 reads TGTGCCATCAGTGAGGGTTCGGAGAAAAGCACAGATACGCAGTATTTT. Amino acids: CAISEGSEKSTDTQYF.

This chain links TRBV20-1 with TRBJ1-2; tentative D call: TRBD1 (5 bases). Germline V gene data show CDR1 as DFQATT and CDR2 as SNEGSKA (reference sequence). The CDR3 is made up of 11 amino acids. Trimming took off 4 bases at V and 8 bases at J, with 11 bases between the two ends. CDR3 in amino acids: CSANQGEGYTF. The CDR3 region has the DNA TGCAGTGCTAACCAGGGCGAGGGCTACACCTTC.

The chain joins TRBV11-2 to TRBJ2-7, with D perhaps matching TRBD1 (5 bases). Looked up from germline, CDR1 is SGHAT and CDR2 is FQNNGV. The CDR3 runs to 12 residues. The V and J ends lost 5 bases and 2 bases respectively, with 7 bases between them. The DNA of the CDR3 is TGTGCCAGCAGCGCAGGGACCTACGAGCAGTACTTC. It encodes CASSAGTYEQYF.

On this clone: The junction does not match germline at one end; this may be a read error. Other DNA sequences in the sample encode the same CDR3. The chain carries TRBV5-6 and TRBJ2-1, with 7 bases that match TRBD2. This CDR3 is built from 15 residues. Germline CDR1 and CDR2: SGHDT and YYEEEE. CDR3 sequence reads: CASSSQRTSGNEQFF. The CDR3 bases are TGTGCCAGCAGCTCCCAGAGGACTAGTGGCAATGAGCAATTCTTC.

This chain uses TRBV5-4 with TRBJ1-2; a weak D match, TRBD1 (6 bases). The CDR3 extends over 18 amino acids. V was cut by 0 bases and J by 0 bases, with 18 bases left in between. The germline CDR1 and CDR2 sequences are SGHNT and YYREEE (reference sequence). Here the CDR3 DNA reads TGTGCCAGCAGCTTGGCCAGGGGAAGAAGTCTAGCTAACTATGGCTACACCTTC. Amino acids: CASSLARGRSLANYGYTF. Full variable domain (missing parts from reference TRBV5-4 and TRBJ1-2): ETGVTQSPTHLIKTRGQQVTLRCSSQSGHNTVSWYQQALGQGPQFIFQYYREEENGRGNFPPRFSGLQFPNYSSELNVNALELDDSALYLCASSLARGRSLANYGYTFGSGTRLTVV.

The chain uses TRBV9 and TRBJ1-1; D uncertain. The ends were cut back, 6 bases at V and 1 base at J, with 10 bases in the middle. Germline-derived CDR1 and CDR2 are SGDLS and YYNGEE. This CDR3 contains 13 residues. The CDR3 nucleotides are TGTGCCAGCACCTCAGGACCGAACACTGAAGCTTTCTTT. It codes for CASTSGPNTEAFF.

The CDR3 region has the DNA TGTGCCAGCAGTCTCCCCCCCGTAGGACTCAGCACAGATACGCAGTATTTT. It is translated as CASSLPPVGLSTDTQYF. The genes are TRBV28 and TRBJ2-3; D is possibly TRBD2 (5 bases). There are 17 residues in the CDR3. Germline assignment: CDR1 MDHEN and CDR2 SYDVKM. V was cut by 5 bases and J by 0 bases, with 18 bases left in between.